The clone carrying this T cell receptor beta chain was seen a handful of times. Antigen specificity is unknown. The CDR3 has 15 residues. Germline values: CDR1 SQVTM, CDR2 ANQGSEA. Trimming removed 7 bases from V and 1 base from J; junction bases left unmatched: 9. This entry comes from a study of T-cell reconstitution after alpha-beta-depleted transplantation in children. During its preparation, the TCRbeta library received unique molecular identifiers. TCRdb called the PCR reads again in MiXCR, with one record for every CDR3 protein. The sample carries 700,000 to 950,000 distinct CDR3 sequences, roughly 15% recorded once. Findings and limits, study-wide: T cells produced anew were the main source of T-cell counts and diversity one year after transplant.

V and J are TRBV29-1 and TRBJ2-7; 11 bases are shared with TRBD1. The receptor was isolated from a male patient aged 10 to 17 who had a stem cell transplant for acute lymphoblastic leukemia, so the T cells may come from the graft donor. The sequences come from PBMCs, mostly from graft donor cells, collected 360 days after TCRalphabeta/CD19-depleted stem cell transplant. CDR3 nucleotides: TGCAGCGCTACCTTAGGGACAGGGGGATCCTACGAGCAGTACTTC. It specifies CSATLGTGGSYEQYF.